A selection of T cell receptor beta chains follows, all from one sample in a study of T-cell memory formation after mild COVID-19. TCRdb independently ran MiXCR on the 5' RACE reads; one entry per CDR3 protein. The sample yields fewer than 550,000 distinct CDR3 sequences, approximately 20% seen once. The specimen sequenced was PBMCs or a T cell subset sorted from them (not recorded which). The receptors here all came from an adult woman who had mild COVID-19 (a few samples of this study predate the infection). Cell type and time point are not known. The CDR3 runs from the conserved cysteine through the conserved F or W. Each record gives: J gene, clone size, V gene, D gene, CDR3 DNA, CDR3 protein. A D gene is named only where the DNA matches it firmly. Expanded clones are given a class, and other clones once, few, many or no size at all.

j_call: TRBJ1-5
clone_size: NA
v_call: TRBV6-5
d_call: NA
cdr3_nt: TGTGCCAGCAGCAAACTGCGGGGATTCGGTCAGCCCCAGCATTTT
cdr3_aa: CASSKLRGFGQPQHF

j_call: TRBJ2-5
clone_size: few
v_call: TRBV18
d_call: NA
cdr3_nt: TGTGCCAGCTCACTCACGCAGGGGTCGGCGGGAGAGACCCAGTACTTC
cdr3_aa: CASSLTQGSAGETQYF

j_call: TRBJ2-1
clone_size: many
v_call: TRBV7-7
d_call: TRBD2
cdr3_nt: TGTGCCAGCAGCCTTAGCGGGGGCTACAATGAGCAGTTCTTC
cdr3_aa: CASSLSGGYNEQFF

j_call: TRBJ1-2
clone_size: NA
v_call: TRBV12-3/TRBV12-4
d_call: TRBD1
cdr3_nt: TGTGCCAGCAGCTATACCGGGACAGGGGTTGGCTACACCTTC
cdr3_aa: CASSYTGTGVGYTF

j_call: TRBJ2-1
clone_size: once
v_call: TRBV3-1
d_call: NA
cdr3_nt: TGTGCCAGCAGACTCCTAAATGAGCAGTTCTTC
cdr3_aa: CASRLLNEQFF

j_call: TRBJ1-4
clone_size: few
v_call: TRBV15
d_call: NA
cdr3_nt: TGTGCCATAGGGGCAGGGGCTAATGAAAAACTGTTTTTT
cdr3_aa: CAIGAGANEKLFF

j_call: TRBJ1-6
clone_size: NA
v_call: TRBV4-1
d_call: NA
cdr3_nt: TGCGCCAGCAGCCAAGAATGGCCGCAGGGGTTAGGGTCACCCCTCCACTTT
cdr3_aa: CASSQEWPQGLGSPLHF

j_call: TRBJ2-1
clone_size: NA
v_call: TRBV20-1
d_call: TRBD2
cdr3_nt: TGCAGCCTGACTTCTAGCGGGGGGTACAATGAGCAGTTCTTC
cdr3_aa: CSLTSSGGYNEQFF

j_call: TRBJ1-5
clone_size: few
v_call: TRBV6-6
d_call: NA
cdr3_nt: TGTGCCAGCAGCGGGACAATAAATCAGCCCCAGCATTTT
cdr3_aa: CASSGTINQPQHF

j_call: TRBJ1-1
clone_size: NA
v_call: TRBV25-1
d_call: NA
cdr3_nt: TGTGCCAGCAGTGAACCTCAGGGTGGAGCTTTCTTT
cdr3_aa: CASSEPQGGAFF

j_call: TRBJ2-2
clone_size: NA
v_call: TRBV6-5
d_call: NA
cdr3_nt: TGTGCCAGCAGCTATAGGACGAACACCGGGGAGCTGTTTTTT
cdr3_aa: CASSYRTNTGELFF

j_call: TRBJ1-2
clone_size: many
v_call: TRBV30
d_call: TRBD1
cdr3_nt: TGTGCCTGCCTAACAGGGGTAATCTATGGCTACACCTTC
cdr3_aa: CACLTGVIYGYTF

j_call: TRBJ2-1
clone_size: NA
v_call: TRBV18
d_call: NA
cdr3_nt: TGTGCCAGCTCACCCTCTCGGCGGGAGCAGTTCTTC
cdr3_aa: CASSPSRREQFF

j_call: TRBJ2-7
clone_size: NA
v_call: TRBV7-9
d_call: NA
cdr3_nt: TGTGCCAGCAGCTTAAGTTGGCGGCCCGAGCAGTACTTC
cdr3_aa: CASSLSWRPEQYF

j_call: TRBJ1-1
clone_size: few
v_call: TRBV9
d_call: NA
cdr3_nt: TGTGCCAGCAGCGCCGCGCGAGGGCGGATGAACACTGAAGCTTTCTTT
cdr3_aa: CASSAARGRMNTEAFF

j_call: TRBJ1-5
clone_size: NA
v_call: TRBV9
d_call: TRBD1
cdr3_nt: TGTGCCAGCAGCTCCCTTGGACAGGGGAATCAGCCCCAGCATTTT
cdr3_aa: CASSSLGQGNQPQHF

j_call: TRBJ2-1
clone_size: few
v_call: TRBV7-8
d_call: TRBD2
cdr3_nt: TGTGCCAGCAGCTTTTGGACTAGCGGGAGTAATGAGCAGTTCTTC
cdr3_aa: CASSFWTSGSNEQFF

j_call: TRBJ2-1
clone_size: NA
v_call: TRBV5-1
d_call: TRBD2
cdr3_nt: TGCGCCAGCAGCCTAGCGGGTGGGGGCTCCTACAATGAGCAGTTCTTC
cdr3_aa: CASSLAGGGSYNEQFF

j_call: TRBJ2-2
clone_size: few
v_call: TRBV5-1
d_call: NA
cdr3_nt: TGCGCCAGCAGCTTTACCGGGACCGCACACACCGGGGAGCTGTTTTTT
cdr3_aa: CASSFTGTAHTGELFF

j_call: TRBJ2-1
clone_size: NA
v_call: TRBV7-7
d_call: TRBD2
cdr3_nt: TGTGCTAGCAGCTTAGCGCCGGCATATCGTAGCGGGGTGGACAATGAGCAGTTCTTC
cdr3_aa: CASSLAPAYRSGVDNEQFF

j_call: TRBJ1-3
clone_size: NA
v_call: TRBV7-9
d_call: NA
cdr3_nt: TGTGCCAGCACCTTTTCTGGCTCTGGAAACACCATATATTTT
cdr3_aa: CASTFSGSGNTIYF

j_call: TRBJ2-7
clone_size: few
v_call: TRBV25-1
d_call: NA
cdr3_nt: TGTGCCAGCAGCGACCGCCACTACGAGCAGTACTTC
cdr3_aa: CASSDRHYEQYF

j_call: TRBJ1-6
clone_size: few
v_call: TRBV5-4
d_call: NA
cdr3_nt: TGTGCCAGCAGCTCCGGGACATATCCGGACTCCCTCCACTTT
cdr3_aa: CASSSGTYPDSLHF

j_call: TRBJ1-1
clone_size: NA
v_call: TRBV7-6
d_call: NA
cdr3_nt: TGTGCCAGCAGCATCCGGGAGCATGAGGAAGCTTTCTTT
cdr3_aa: CASSIREHEEAFF

j_call: TRBJ1-2
clone_size: NA
v_call: TRBV4-1
d_call: NA
cdr3_nt: TGCGCCAGCAGCCCCCCTGGACTTGGCTACACCTTC
cdr3_aa: CASSPPGLGYTF

j_call: TRBJ2-7
clone_size: few
v_call: TRBV7-9
d_call: TRBD1
cdr3_nt: TGTGCCAGCAGCTCAGATATCCGGGACAGGGGAAGCGAGCAGTACTTC
cdr3_aa: CASSSDIRDRGSEQYF

j_call: TRBJ1-1
clone_size: NA
v_call: TRBV5-1
d_call: NA
cdr3_nt: TGCGCCAGCAGCTTGGAGAACAGGCCGGAGTCTGAAGCTTTCTTT
cdr3_aa: CASSLENRPESEAFF

j_call: TRBJ2-1
clone_size: few
v_call: TRBV6-6
d_call: TRBD2
cdr3_nt: TGTGCCAGCACCAACTCAGCGGGGGGGTTTTACAATGAGCAGTTCTTC
cdr3_aa: CASTNSAGGFYNEQFF

j_call: TRBJ2-1
clone_size: NA
v_call: TRBV20-1
d_call: NA
cdr3_nt: TGCAGTGCCACCCGTGGGGCCCATGAGCAGTTCTTC
cdr3_aa: CSATRGAHEQFF

j_call: TRBJ2-5
clone_size: many
v_call: TRBV2
d_call: NA
cdr3_nt: TGTGCCAGCAGGACCTGGCAAGAGACCCAGTACTTC
cdr3_aa: CASRTWQETQYF

j_call: TRBJ2-7
clone_size: few
v_call: TRBV15
d_call: NA
cdr3_nt: TGTGCCACCGGTATGGGGTACGAGCAGTACTTC
cdr3_aa: CATGMGYEQYF

j_call: TRBJ2-5
clone_size: few
v_call: TRBV18
d_call: NA
cdr3_nt: TGTGCCAGCTCACCGGACAGTTGGCGGGAGACCCAGTACTTC
cdr3_aa: CASSPDSWRETQYF

j_call: TRBJ2-7
clone_size: NA
v_call: TRBV5-1
d_call: TRBD2
cdr3_nt: TGCGCCAGCAGCTTGGAGACTAGCGGGGAAAGAAACTTC
cdr3_aa: CASSLETSGERNF

j_call: TRBJ1-2
clone_size: NA
v_call: TRBV7-3
d_call: TRBD1
cdr3_nt: TGTGCCAGCAGCTTGAAGACAGGGGGGTACTATGGCTACACCTTC
cdr3_aa: CASSLKTGGYYGYTF

j_call: TRBJ2-3
clone_size: NA
v_call: TRBV7-2
d_call: NA
cdr3_nt: TGTGCCAGCAGCCCTACGCAAGATACGCAGTATTTT
cdr3_aa: CASSPTQDTQYF

j_call: TRBJ1-5
clone_size: few
v_call: TRBV12-3/TRBV12-4
d_call: TRBD1
cdr3_nt: TGTGCCAGCAGCCAGACAGGGGGAAATCAGCCCCAGCATTTT
cdr3_aa: CASSQTGGNQPQHF

j_call: TRBJ2-7
clone_size: NA
v_call: TRBV29-1
d_call: NA
cdr3_nt: TGCAGCGTTTACGTAACCGGGACGGCCTCCTACGAGCAGTACTTC
cdr3_aa: CSVYVTGTASYEQYF

j_call: TRBJ1-2
clone_size: NA
v_call: TRBV15
d_call: NA
cdr3_nt: TGTGCCACCAGCAGAGGTCTAGCCACGGGGGGTGGCTACACCTTC
cdr3_aa: CATSRGLATGGGYTF

j_call: TRBJ2-3
clone_size: NA
v_call: TRBV20-1
d_call: NA
cdr3_nt: TGCAGTGCTAAAACGGGAGTCCTCACAGATACGCAGTATTTT
cdr3_aa: CSAKTGVLTDTQYF

j_call: TRBJ2-3
clone_size: few
v_call: TRBV20-1
d_call: NA
cdr3_nt: TGCAGTGCTATTTCTATGGACCCTAGCACAGATACGCAGTATTTT
cdr3_aa: CSAISMDPSTDTQYF

j_call: TRBJ2-1
clone_size: many
v_call: TRBV12-3/TRBV12-4
d_call: NA
cdr3_nt: TGTGCCAGCAGTTTACTCGGGAATGAGCAGTTCTTC
cdr3_aa: CASSLLGNEQFF

j_call: TRBJ2-7
clone_size: NA
v_call: TRBV5-1
d_call: NA
cdr3_nt: TGCGCCAGCAGCTCCCAGACCTACGAGCAGTACTTC
cdr3_aa: CASSSQTYEQYF

j_call: TRBJ2-1
clone_size: NA
v_call: TRBV7-8
d_call: NA
cdr3_nt: TGTGCCAGCAGCTTAATACCCCGGTCCGGGGAGATGGGGCGTGAGCAGTTCTTC
cdr3_aa: CASSLIPRSGEMGREQFF

j_call: TRBJ2-1
clone_size: few
v_call: TRBV12-3/TRBV12-4
d_call: TRBD2
cdr3_nt: TGTGCCAGCAGTAACCCCACGGGGGGTGGGGTGAATGAGCAGTTCTTC
cdr3_aa: CASSNPTGGGVNEQFF

j_call: TRBJ2-7
clone_size: NA
v_call: TRBV5-6
d_call: NA
cdr3_nt: TGTGCCAGCAGCCGCCGAGTGATTTACGAGCAGTACTTC
cdr3_aa: CASSRRVIYEQYF

j_call: TRBJ2-7
clone_size: few
v_call: TRBV6-1
d_call: TRBD1
cdr3_nt: TGTGCCAGCAGTGAAGTGGGGACAGGGGGATTACGAAGGCAGTACTTC
cdr3_aa: CASSEVGTGGLRRQYF

j_call: TRBJ2-3
clone_size: NA
v_call: TRBV5-1
d_call: NA
cdr3_nt: TGCGCCAGCAGCGCCTCAGTATACGGGGGCGCTGGAGATACGCAGTATTTT
cdr3_aa: CASSASVYGGAGDTQYF

j_call: TRBJ1-2
clone_size: NA
v_call: TRBV6-5
d_call: NA
cdr3_nt: TGTGCCAGCAGTTACGGGCAGGGATTTGGCTACACCTTC
cdr3_aa: CASSYGQGFGYTF

j_call: TRBJ2-1
clone_size: few
v_call: TRBV7-9
d_call: TRBD1
cdr3_nt: TGTGCCAGCAGCTCCCGGACAGGGATTGGAGTAGGTGAGCAGTTCTTC
cdr3_aa: CASSSRTGIGVGEQFF

j_call: TRBJ2-7
clone_size: many
v_call: TRBV4-2
d_call: TRBD2
cdr3_nt: TGTGCCAGCAGCCAAGAAAGCGGGAGCTACGAGCAGTACTTC
cdr3_aa: CASSQESGSYEQYF

j_call: TRBJ2-6
clone_size: NA
v_call: TRBV18
d_call: NA
cdr3_nt: TGTGCCAGCTCACTCTCGCGACAGGATGCATCTGGGGCCAACGTCCTGACTTTC
cdr3_aa: CASSLSRQDASGANVLTF

j_call: TRBJ1-1
clone_size: few
v_call: TRBV5-4
d_call: TRBD1
cdr3_nt: TGTGCCAGCAGCTCCGGGGGACAGGTGTATAAATTCAATTCTGAAGCTTTCTTT
cdr3_aa: CASSSGGQVYKFNSEAFF

j_call: TRBJ1-5
clone_size: few
v_call: TRBV27
d_call: NA
cdr3_nt: TGTGCCAGCAGTTTGGCGTATATGGGGGGCAATCAGCCCCAGCATTTT
cdr3_aa: CASSLAYMGGNQPQHF

j_call: TRBJ1-4
clone_size: NA
v_call: TRBV12-3/TRBV12-4
d_call: TRBD1
cdr3_nt: TGTGCCAGCAGTGGGAACCGGGACAGTCACGAAAAACTGTTTTTT
cdr3_aa: CASSGNRDSHEKLFF